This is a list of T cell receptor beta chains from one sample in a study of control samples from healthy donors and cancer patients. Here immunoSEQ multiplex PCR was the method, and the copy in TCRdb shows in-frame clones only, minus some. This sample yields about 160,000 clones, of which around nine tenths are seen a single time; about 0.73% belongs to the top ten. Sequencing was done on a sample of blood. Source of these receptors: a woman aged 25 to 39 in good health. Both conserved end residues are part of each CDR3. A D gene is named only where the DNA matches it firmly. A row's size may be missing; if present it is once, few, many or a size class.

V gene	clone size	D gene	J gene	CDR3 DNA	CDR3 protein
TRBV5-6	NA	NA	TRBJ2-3	TGTGCCAGCAGCCTCCGAGCGGCAGATACGCAGTATTTT	CASSLRAADTQYF
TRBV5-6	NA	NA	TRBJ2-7	TGTGCCAGCAGCTTGGGGGGCGGCTACGAGCAGTACTTC	CASSLGGGYEQYF
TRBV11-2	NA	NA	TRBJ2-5	TGTGCCAGCAGCTTACCGGGACCCGAGACCCAGTACTTC	CASSLPGPETQYF
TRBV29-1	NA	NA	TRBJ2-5	TGCAGCGCGAGGGGGTCCCAAGAGACCCAGTACTTC	CSARGSQETQYF
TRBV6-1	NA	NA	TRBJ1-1	TGTGCCAGCAGTGAAGGGCTGACTGAAGCTTTCTTT	CASSEGLTEAFF
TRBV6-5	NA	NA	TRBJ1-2	TGTGCCAGCAGTTTCCGGGACGGATTCTATGGGGGCTACACCTTC	CASSFRDGFYGGYTF
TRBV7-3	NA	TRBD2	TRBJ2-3	TGTGCCAGCAGCCCCGGGACTAGCGTCACAGATACGCAGTATTTT	CASSPGTSVTDTQYF
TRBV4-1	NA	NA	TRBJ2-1	TGCGCCAGCAGCCGAACACCGGGCCCCTCCCCCAATGAGCAGTTCTTC	CASSRTPGPSPNEQFF
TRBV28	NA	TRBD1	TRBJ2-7	TGTGCCAGCAGGACCGGGACAGCGGTCTACGAGCAGTACTTC	CASRTGTAVYEQYF
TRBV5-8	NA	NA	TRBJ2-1	TGTGCCAGCAGCTTTATGGCCAATGAGCAGTTCTTC	CASSFMANEQFF
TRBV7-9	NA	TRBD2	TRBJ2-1	TGTGCCAGCAGCTCTCGTTCTAGCGGGAGTCTTAATGAGCAGTTCTTC	CASSSRSSGSLNEQFF
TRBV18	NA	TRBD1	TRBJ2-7	TGTGCCAGCTCACCGGGAACAGGGGGTACCTACGAGCAGTACTTC	CASSPGTGGTYEQYF
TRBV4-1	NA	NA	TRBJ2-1	TGCGCCAGCAGCCAAGATGTCCTTTGTTGTGAGCAGTTCTTC	CASSQDVLCCEQFF
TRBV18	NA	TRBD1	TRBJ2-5	TGTGCCAGCTCACCAGGACAGGGCCGGGAGACCCAGTACTTC	CASSPGQGRETQYF
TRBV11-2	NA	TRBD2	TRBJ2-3	TGTGCCAGCAGCTTAGAGGCCCTGGGACTAGCGGGATGGACAGATACGCAGTATTTT	CASSLEALGLAGWTDTQYF
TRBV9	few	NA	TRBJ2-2	TGTGCCAGCAGCGTCCTCACCGGGGAGCTGTTTTTT	CASSVLTGELFF
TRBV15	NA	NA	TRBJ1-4	TGTGCCACCAGCAGGAGGGTCACAGGTGAAAAACTGTTTTTT	CATSRRVTGEKLFF